Listed below are T cell receptor beta chains from one sample, sequenced in a study of OX40 agonist ivuxolimab in advanced cancers. Libraries were prepared by immunoSEQ multiplex PCR; TCRdb keeps only in-frame clonotypes and omits some of them. The top ten clones hold about 3.8% of a sample with around 94,000 clones, about 85% of them seen once. This specimen was CD4+ or CD8+ T cells sorted from blood, taken in a trial of the OX40 agonist ivuxolimab. All receptors come from an adult with an advanced solid tumor such as melanoma, head and neck, liver or kidney cancer. Both conserved end residues are trimmed from each CDR3. D genes are given only for firm matches.

CDR3 | D | J | V
ASSISLRGTDTQY | . | TRBJ2-3 | TRBV4-1
ASTAGGGTDTQY | TRBD2 | TRBJ2-3 | TRBV2
ASSSAASSGNTIY | . | TRBJ1-3 | TRBV5-1
AWSVELEGYEQY | . | TRBJ2-7 | TRBV30
ASSTDQSSGNTIY | . | TRBJ1-3 | TRBV2
ASSPGTWETQY | . | TRBJ2-5 | TRBV28
ATSVRDSRTGELF | . | TRBJ2-2 | TRBV15
ASSDSPAGQGADTQY | TRBD1 | TRBJ2-3 | TRBV6-4
ASSFGSGGFTDTQY | TRBD2 | TRBJ2-3 | TRBV27
ASSLGREPQH | . | TRBJ1-5 | TRBV5-3
ASRPSGGLVSEQY | TRBD2 | TRBJ2-7 | TRBV28
ATSSDPLIDVTQY | . | TRBJ2-5 | TRBV15
ASSSRVTGSYNEQF | . | TRBJ2-1 | TRBV11-3
ASSLVNRGSTYNQPQH | TRBD1 | TRBJ1-5 | TRBV28
ASSQTNRDYEQY | . | TRBJ2-7 | TRBV18
SVGTGNTGELF | TRBD1 | TRBJ2-2 | TRBV29-1